These 22 T cell receptor beta chains were all obtained from the same sample, sequenced in a study of tumor and adjacent non-tumor tissue in lung cancer. TCRbeta libraries were built with three rounds of nested PCR, modified from ARM-PCR. TCRdb re-called the multiplex PCR reads through MiXCR, storing one row per CDR3 protein. The sample has about 110,000 distinct CDR3 sequences; about 80% are singletons. The template was RNA from unsorted bulk tissue. Sequenced sample: lung tumor tissue. These TCRs come from a man between 65 and 85 years old with non-small cell lung cancer.

This clonotype occurred a few times. A junction boundary mismatches the germline segment, possibly from a read error. The chain combines TRBV10-3 with TRBJ1-2; D call uncertain. There are 13 residues in the CDR3. The germline CDR1 and CDR2 sequences are ENHRY and SYGVKD. CDR3 nucleotides: TGTGCCATCAGTCCTGAGCAAAGCCACGGCTACACTTTC. Translated, it gives CAISPEQSHGYTF.

Concerning this clonotype: As the CDR3 is not closed by the conserved phenylalanine or tryptophan, this likely results from a read error. J is TRBJ2-6 and V is TRBV29-1; D not certain. This CDR3 spans 12 amino acids. Germline assignment: CDR1 SQVTM and CDR2 ANQGSEA. The CDR3 reads CSAHSVANVLTI. The CDR3, as DNA: TGCAGTGCCCACTCTGTGGCCAACGTCCTGACTATC.

Points on this clonotype: This CDR3 fails to terminate in the conserved phenylalanine or tryptophan, so it likely reflects a read error. This chain joins TRBV20-1 and TRBJ1-5; D not certain. Per the germline V gene, CDR1 is DFQATT and CDR2 is SNEGSKA (reference sequence). This CDR3 contains 14 residues. CDR3 DNA: TGCAGTGCTCAAATACCCGGAGACAATCAACCCCAGCATTGT. Its protein is CSAQIPGDNQPQHC.

The rearrangement uses TRBV4-1 and TRBJ2-4, with D maybe TRBD1 (6 bases). Germline lookup yields CDR1 MGHRA and CDR2 YSYEKL. This CDR3 has 17 amino acids. CDR3 loop: CISSQEARGGEGNIQYF. The CDR3 DNA reads TGCATCAGCAGCCAAGAGGCACGAGGGGGTGAAGGAAACATTCAGTACTTC.

This clonotype was counted at least ten times. This rearrangement joins TRBV5-1 to TRBJ2-7; D possibly corresponds to TRBD2 (6 bases). V lost 4 bases to trimming and J lost 4 bases, with 9 bases between them. The CDR3 loop spans 12 amino acids. Germline V gene lookup returns CDR1 SGHRS and CDR2 YFSETQ. DNA of the CDR3: TGCGCCAGCAGCGAGGAGGGTTACGAGCAGTACTTC. Translation gives CASSEEGYEQYF. Combining the CDR3 with reference TRBV5-1 and TRBJ2-7 gives the whole variable domain KAGVTQTPRYLIKTRGQQVTLSCSPISGHRSVSWYQQTPGQGLQFLFEYFSETQRNKGNFPGRFSGRQFSNSRSEMNVSTLELGDSALYLCASSEEGYEQYFGPGTRLTVT.

This clonotype showed up just a few times. This sequence may be a read error, since a much larger clone differs from it by one base. The V call is TRBV7-3, the J call TRBJ2-1; D perhaps matches TRBD2 (7 bases). The CDR3 loop spans 13 amino acids. Germline CDR1 reads SGHTA; CDR2 reads FQGTGA. The CDR3 DNA is TGTACCAGCAGCTATGGGGGGGCCAATGAGCAGTTCTTC. As protein: CTSSYGGANEQFF.

About this clonotype itself: Without the conserved terminal phenylalanine or tryptophan, this CDR3 likely stems from a read error. The limits of the CDR3 on the DNA are not certain, so only TCRdb's listed CDR3 is given. V usage is TRBV11-1 and J usage is TRBJ2-7; TRBD1, the D gene given by the table, was not confirmed from the DNA. Germline loops: CDR1 SGHAT, CDR2 FQDESV (reference sequence). The CDR3 adds up to 14 amino acids, both ends counted. The CDR3 loop is CASSSRETTYEQYI.

Regarding this clonotype: The junction differs from germline at one of its ends, possibly a read error. The V and J genes are TRBV4-3 and TRBJ2-1; 8 nucleotides line up with TRBD2. This CDR3 contains 17 residues. Germline V CDR1 and CDR2: LGHNA, YSLEER. CDR3 sequence (DNA): TGCGCCAGCAGGCAAGACCCAGCGGGAGCTGAATACAATGGGCAGTTATTC. Amino acid sequence: CASRQDPAGAEYNGQLF.

Note on this clonotype: A much larger clone is a single base away; this may be a read error. The rearrangement joins TRBV5-6 to TRBJ2-7, with D possibly TRBD2 on 6 matching bases. CDR3 length: 15 residues. V was clipped by 4 bases and J by 3 bases, with 17 bases between them. From germline, CDR1 is SGHDT and CDR2 YYEEEE. The CDR3 DNA follows: TGTGCCAGCAGCCTGGTGACTGGCGGGGTCTACGAGCAGTACTTC. This encodes CASSLVTGGVYEQYF.

Worth noting for this clonotype: One end of the junction varies from germline; a read error may be responsible. This chain connects TRBV6-5 to TRBJ1-1; D is undetermined. Germline V gives CDR1 MNHEY, CDR2 SVGAGI. The CDR3 is made up of 13 amino acids. CDR3 sequence reads: CASRSRHGVRAYF. The CDR3 DNA sequence: TGTGCCAGCAGATCCAGACACGGGGTAAGGGCTTACTTT.

This clonotype was observed a single time. Sequence at one end of the junction differs from germline and may be a read error. The chain links TRBV7-9 to TRBJ2-5; the D call may be TRBD1 or TRBD2 (5 bases each). Germline CDR1 SEHNR, CDR2 FQNEAQ (reference sequence). This CDR3 spans 15 amino acids. DNA of the CDR3: TGTTCCAGCAGCTTAGTCATGAGGGGCCGAGAGACCAAGTACTTC. This encodes CSSSLVMRGRETKYF.

This clonotype has a single count. This CDR3 fails to terminate in the conserved phenylalanine or tryptophan, so it likely reflects a read error. CDR3 bases: TGCGCCAGCAGCCCCCTTCTAGCGGGAGGGCAAGAGCAGTTCATC. This translates into CASSPLLAGGQEQFI. The V and J genes are TRBV4-3 and TRBJ2-1; 12 bases are a match to TRBD2. The trim removed 4 bases at V and 10 bases at J, leaving 8 bases unmatched. The CDR3 sequence is 15 residues long. The V gene's germline CDR1 is LGHNA and CDR2 YSLEER.

This clonotype occurred a few times. The junction does not match germline at one end; this may be a read error. The rearrangement joins TRBV6-5 to TRBJ1-2; perhaps TRBD1 as D (6 bases). CDR3 length: 15 residues. The germline V gene encodes CDR1 MNHEY and CDR2 SVGAGI. The CDR3 is CASSYSGQGIYDYTF. The DNA for the CDR3 is TGTGCCAGCAGCTACTCGGGCCAGGGGATCTATGACTACACCTTC.

Turning to this clonotype: This likely comes from a read error, as the CDR3 has no conserved phenylalanine or tryptophan at its end. This rearrangement joins TRBV12-3 or TRBV12-4 to TRBJ1-4; the match to TRBD1 covers 12 bases. The CDR3 extends over 17 amino acids. CDR3 sequence (DNA): TGTGTCAGCTCCCCGGGACAGGGGGCGATTACTAATGAAAAACTGTTTATT. It encodes CVSSPGQGAITNEKLFI.

In this sample, this clonotype turned up once. The DNA of the CDR3 is TGTGCCAGCAGTTCTACAACTCCGTACGCAGAGTTCTTC. Translation gives CASSSTTPYAEFF. The rearrangement uses TRBV6-2 or TRBV6-3 and TRBJ2-1; no reliable D call. The CDR3 runs to 13 residues. Per germline, CDR1 MNHEY and CDR2 SVGEGT. Between the trimmed V and J ends, which lost 4 bases and 14 bases, there was a span of 18 bases.

As to this clonotype: One end of the junction is discordant with germline, which a read error may explain. V usage is TRBV11-3 and J usage is TRBJ2-1; TRBD2 matches 8 bases. CDR1 and CDR2 (germline): SGHNT, YENEEA. The CDR3 has 17 residues. CDR3 amino acids: CAGSLLGTRGGYNEQFF. In DNA, the CDR3 is TGTGCCGGCAGCCTCCTAGGGACTAGGGGTGGCTACAATGAGCAGTTCTTC.

A word on this clonotype: Its ends do not fully match the called genes, so a read error is possible. The chain employs TRBV6-1 and TRBJ2-7, with D unresolved. CDR3 size: 14 residues. Germline V gene sequence: CDR1 MNHNS, CDR2 SASEGT. The CDR3 region is CTSLSQLTTYELYF. The CDR3 nucleotides read TGTACCAGCTTATCACAGTTGACGACCTACGAGCTGTACTTC.

As concerns this clonotype: One junction end does not reproduce the germline sequence, and a read error may be involved. The chain recombines TRBV11-2 with TRBJ2-7; tentatively, D is TRBD1 or TRBD2 (5 bases each). The V gene's germline CDR1 is SGHAT and CDR2 FQNNGV. The CDR3 contains 14 residues. The CDR3 protein is CASSLGRVSYERYF. The CDR3 region has the DNA TGTGCCAGCAGCCTGGGACGAGTCTCCTACGAGCGGTACTTC.

Details on this clonotype: At one boundary the junction diverges from the germline segment, which might be a read error. This chain uses TRBV5-4 with TRBJ1-5; D unresolved. The CDR3 has 13 residues. Germline assignment: CDR1 SGHNT and CDR2 YYREEE (reference sequence). The CDR3 bases are TGTGTCAGCAGCTTGGACCGAAATCAGTCCCAGCATTTT. Encoded protein: CVSSLDRNQSQHF. Combining the CDR3 with reference TRBV5-4 and TRBJ1-5 gives the whole variable domain ETGVTQSPTHLIKTRGQQVTLRCSSQSGHNTVSWYQQALGQGPQFIFQYYREEENGRGNFPPRFSGLQFPNYSSELNVNALELDDSALYLCVSSLDRNQSQHFGDGTRLSIL.

The rearrangement joins TRBV12-3 or TRBV12-4 to TRBJ2-6, with 10 bases that match TRBD1. The CDR3 is made up of 21 amino acids. Unmatched junction bases numbered 18, after V lost 5 bases and J lost 2 bases. CDR3 residues: CASSLKGSGQGKRAGANVLTF. In DNA, the CDR3 is TGTGCCAGCAGTCTCAAAGGCTCGGGACAGGGGAAACGGGCTGGGGCCAACGTCCTGACTTTC.

V and J are TRBV18 and TRBJ2-5, with 11 bases aligning to TRBD1. This CDR3 is 17 amino acids long. Per the germline V gene, CDR1 is KGHSH and CDR2 is LQKENI. V was pared by 2 bases and J by 5 bases, with 10 bases of the junction left unmatched. CDR3 nucleotides: TGTGCCAGCTCACCATGGTCCAGGACAGGGGGCGTCGAGACCCAGTACTTC. Translation: CASSPWSRTGGVETQYF. Full variable domain (missing parts from reference TRBV18 and TRBJ2-5): NAGVMQNPRHLVRRRGQEARLRCSPMKGHSHVYWYRQLPEEGLKFMVYLQKENIIDESGMPKERFSAEFPKEGPSILRIQQVVRGDSAAYFCASSPWSRTGGVETQYFGPGTRLLVL.

A word on this clonotype: Sequence at one end of the junction differs from germline and may be a read error. The chain uses TRBV6-1 and TRBJ2-1, with D maybe TRBD2 (7 bases). The V gene's germline CDR1 is MNHNS and CDR2 SASEGT. This CDR3 is built from 16 residues. CDR3 region: CTSTLRGGTRSNEQFF. The CDR3 DNA is TGTACCAGCACCCTAAGGGGGGGCACTCGGTCCAATGAGCAGTTCTTC.